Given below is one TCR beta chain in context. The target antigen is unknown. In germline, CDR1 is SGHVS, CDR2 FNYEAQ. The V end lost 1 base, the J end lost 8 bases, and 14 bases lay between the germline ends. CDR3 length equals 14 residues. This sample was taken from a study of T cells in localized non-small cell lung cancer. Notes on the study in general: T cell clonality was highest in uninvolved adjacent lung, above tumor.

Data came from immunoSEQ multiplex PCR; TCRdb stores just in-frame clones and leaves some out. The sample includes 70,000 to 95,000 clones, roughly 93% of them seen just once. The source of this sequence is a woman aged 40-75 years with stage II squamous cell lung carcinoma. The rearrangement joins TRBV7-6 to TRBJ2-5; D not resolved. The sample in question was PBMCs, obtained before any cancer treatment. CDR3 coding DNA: TGTGCCAGCAGCTTAGGGACCCACCGCGGAACCCAGTACTTC. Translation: CASSLGTHRGTQYF.